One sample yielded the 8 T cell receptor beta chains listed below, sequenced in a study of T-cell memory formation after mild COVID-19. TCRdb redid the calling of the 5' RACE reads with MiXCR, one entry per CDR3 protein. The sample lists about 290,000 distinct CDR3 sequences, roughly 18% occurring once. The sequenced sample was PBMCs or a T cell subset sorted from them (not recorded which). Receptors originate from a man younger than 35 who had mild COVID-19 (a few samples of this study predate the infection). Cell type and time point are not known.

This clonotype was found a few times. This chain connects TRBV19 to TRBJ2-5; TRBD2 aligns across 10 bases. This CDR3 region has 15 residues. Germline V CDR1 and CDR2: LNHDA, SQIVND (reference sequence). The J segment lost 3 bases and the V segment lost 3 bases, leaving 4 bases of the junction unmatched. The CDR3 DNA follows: TGTGCCAGTAGTATTCCACTAGCGGGGAAAGAGACCCAGTACTTC. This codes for CASSIPLAGKETQYF.

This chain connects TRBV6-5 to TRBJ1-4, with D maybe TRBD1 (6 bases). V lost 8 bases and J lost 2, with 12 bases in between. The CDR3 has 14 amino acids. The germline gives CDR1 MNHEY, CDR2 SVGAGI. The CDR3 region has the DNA TGTGCCAGCCGAAGGACAGCTACTAATGAAAAACTGTTTTTT. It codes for CASRRTATNEKLFF.

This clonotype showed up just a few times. CDR3 in amino acids: CASSFREGLITNEKLFF. For the CDR3, the DNA is TGTGCCAGCAGTTTTCGAGAGGGGTTGATTACTAATGAAAAACTGTTTTTT. J is TRBJ1-4 and V is TRBV28; a weak D match, TRBD1 (5 bases). This CDR3 has 17 amino acids. Germline V gene data show CDR1 as MDHEN and CDR2 as SYDVKM. V was pared by 3 bases and J by 2 bases, with 16 bases between.

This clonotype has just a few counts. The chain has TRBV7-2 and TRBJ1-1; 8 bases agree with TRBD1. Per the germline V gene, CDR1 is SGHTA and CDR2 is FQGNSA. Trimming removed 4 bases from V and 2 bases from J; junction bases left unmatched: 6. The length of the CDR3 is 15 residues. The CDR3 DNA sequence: TGTGCCAGCAGCTATAGACAGGGGTCAAACACTGAAGCTTTCTTT. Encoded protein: CASSYRQGSNTEAFF.

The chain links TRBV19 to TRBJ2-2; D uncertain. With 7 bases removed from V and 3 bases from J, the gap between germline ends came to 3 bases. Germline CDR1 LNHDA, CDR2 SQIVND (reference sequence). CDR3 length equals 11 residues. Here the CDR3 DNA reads TGTGCCAGTATGTACACCGGGGAGCTGTTTTTT. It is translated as CASMYTGELFF.

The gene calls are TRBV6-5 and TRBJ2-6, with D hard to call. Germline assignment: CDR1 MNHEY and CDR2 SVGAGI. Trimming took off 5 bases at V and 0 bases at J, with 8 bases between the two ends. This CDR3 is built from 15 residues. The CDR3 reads CASSITDSGANVLTF. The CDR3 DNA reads TGTGCCAGCAGTATTACCGACTCTGGGGCCAACGTCCTGACTTTC.

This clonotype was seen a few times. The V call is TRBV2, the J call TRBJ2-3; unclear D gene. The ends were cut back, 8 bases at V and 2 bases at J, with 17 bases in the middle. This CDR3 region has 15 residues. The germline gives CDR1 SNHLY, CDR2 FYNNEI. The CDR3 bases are TGTGCCAGCCCCCTTGGCGGCGGCCACACAGATACGCAGTATTTT. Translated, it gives CASPLGGGHTDTQYF.

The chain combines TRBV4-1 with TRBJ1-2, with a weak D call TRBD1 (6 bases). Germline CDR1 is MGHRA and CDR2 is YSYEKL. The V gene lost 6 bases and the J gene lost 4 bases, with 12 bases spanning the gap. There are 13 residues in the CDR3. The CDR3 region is CASRLPGAYGYTF. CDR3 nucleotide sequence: TGCGCCAGCAGGCTTCCAGGGGCCTATGGCTACACCTTC.